Each of the 21 T cell receptor beta chains below was sequenced from the same sample in a study of human T cells and chemical hapten exposure. Specified time point: pre-sensitization, week 0. Stated treatment: therapeutic diphenylcyclopropenone sensitization with weekly scalp DPC. Each CDR3 protein gets one entry after TCRdb re-called the RACE reads with MiXCR. The table lists approximately 400,000 distinct CDR3 sequences, 4% to 6% of them singletons. The sequences come from whole blood, collected in connection with sensitization to the hapten diphenylcyclopropenone (DPC). The receptors were gathered from a woman aged 45-65 years with alopecia areata. Some clones in this sample may be carry-over from other donors' samples.

This clonotype showed up just a few times. The V gene is TRBV7-2, the J gene TRBJ1-1; D is ambiguous. This CDR3 has 12 residues. Trimming cost V 1 base and J 6 bases, with 6 bases left between them. Per the germline V gene, CDR1 is SGHTA and CDR2 is FQGNSA. The CDR3 DNA follows: TGTGCCAGCAGCTTAGGGAAGTCTGAAGCTTTCTTT. This sequence encodes CASSLGKSEAFF.

The rearrangement links TRBV27 to TRBJ2-3; D is ambiguous. The CDR3 is 12 residues long. Trimming left V 8 bases short and J 8 bases short, with 14 bases between. CDR1 and CDR2 from the germline V gene are MNHEY and SMNVEV (reference sequence). In nucleotides, the CDR3 is TGTGCCAGCGGTACCGGACGGAGTACGCAGTATTTT. Translating it yields CASGTGRSTQYF.

This clonotype was found a few times. The chain uses TRBV6-5 and TRBJ2-2; weak D call: TRBD2 (5 bases). This CDR3 is 16 amino acids long. From germline, CDR1 is MNHEY and CDR2 SVGAGI. V lost 3 bases, J lost 4 bases, and 15 bases lay in between. CDR3 in amino acids: CASSYPPGLFTGELFF. CDR3 sequence (DNA): TGTGCCAGCAGTTATCCGCCCGGACTCTTCACCGGGGAGCTGTTTTTT.

This clonotype was detected only a few times. This chain joins TRBV20-1 and TRBJ2-1, with D uncertain. Germline loops: CDR1 DFQATT, CDR2 SNEGSKA (reference sequence). The CDR3 has 16 amino acids. Trimming removed 0 bases at V and 8 bases at J, with 20 bases between. The DNA for the CDR3 is TGCAGTGCTAGAGATTTGGCAGGCCGACAATCATATGAGCAGTTCTTC. Translation: CSARDLAGRQSYEQFF.

This chain uses TRBV2 with TRBJ2-3; 9 nucleotides line up with TRBD2. The germline CDR1 and CDR2 sequences are SNHLY and FYNNEI. This CDR3 region has 16 residues. The V and J ends lost 7 bases and 5 bases, in that order; junction bases with no gene match: 13. CDR3 loop: CASTQTAGGFRDTQYF. CDR3 DNA sequence: TGTGCCAGCACCCAGACAGCGGGAGGTTTTCGAGATACGCAGTATTTT.

This clonotype was seen a handful of times. This chain connects TRBV29-1 to TRBJ2-7; TRBD1 matches at 7 bases. CDR1 is SQVTM, CDR2 ANQGSEA, per germline. J gave up 3 bases and V 1 base, and 0 bases lay outside the gene matches. This CDR3 has 12 amino acids. CDR3 sequence reads: CSVEGDSYEQYF. DNA for the CDR3: TGCAGCGTTGAAGGGGACAGCTACGAGCAGTACTTC.

This clonotype was recorded many times. The rearrangement links TRBV6-6 to TRBJ1-5; possibly TRBD1 for D (5 bases). CDR1 is MNHNY, CDR2 SVGAGI, per germline (reference sequence). V was cut by 5 bases and J by 7 bases, with 12 bases left in between. The CDR3 has 13 residues. The CDR3 DNA sequence: TGTGCCAGCAGTACCGGGGACTGGCAGCCCCAGCATTTT. Encoded protein: CASSTGDWQPQHF.

There are many counts of this clonotype. The chain uses TRBV12-3 or TRBV12-4 and TRBJ2-1; tentatively, D is TRBD1 (6 bases). CDR3 length equals 15 residues. Trimming removed 5 bases at V and 8 bases at J, with 19 bases between. CDR3 DNA: TGTGCCAGCAGTCCCTCACAGGGATTTAGCGATGAGCAGTTCTTC. Translated: CASSPSQGFSDEQFF.

This clonotype was counted many times. This chain connects TRBV2 to TRBJ2-3; either TRBD1 or TRBD2 may fit D (6 bases each). Trimming removed 10 bases at V and 5 bases at J, with 16 bases between. Germline-derived CDR1 and CDR2 are SNHLY and FYNNEI. The CDR3 contains 13 residues. The CDR3 coding sequence is TGTGCCACCCGAGGGGGACTCGAAGATACGCAGTATTTT. This translates into CATRGGLEDTQYF.

In its sample, this clonotype was seen many times. The rearrangement uses TRBV2 and TRBJ2-3; tentatively, D is TRBD2 (5 bases). The CDR3 is made up of 15 amino acids. Trimming pared 2 bases from V and 6 bases from J, leaving 15 bases between. Germline CDR1 is SNHLY and CDR2 is FYNNEI. CDR3 coding DNA: TGTGCCAGCAGTGAATCCATACCGGGGATCGATACGCAGTATTTT. Its protein product is CASSESIPGIDTQYF.

This clonotype was seen many times. V and J are TRBV3-1 and TRBJ1-5, with a possible D match to TRBD1 (5 bases). This CDR3 spans 12 amino acids. Germline V gives CDR1 LGHDT, CDR2 YNNKEL (reference sequence). V lost 3 bases and J lost 7, with 7 bases in between. CDR3 protein: CASSQGVQPQHF. CDR3 sequence (DNA): TGTGCCAGCAGCCAGGGGGTCCAGCCCCAGCATTTT. Together with reference TRBV3-1 and TRBJ1-5, the CDR3 gives the full variable domain: DTAVSQTPKYLVTQMGNDKSIKCEQNLGHDTMYWYKQDSKKFLKIMFSYNNKELIINETVPNRFSPKSPDKAHLNLHINSLELGDSAVYFCASSQGVQPQHFGDGTRLSIL.

This clonotype has ten or more counts. The chain employs TRBV28 and TRBJ2-3; D uncertain. The CDR3 is made up of 16 amino acids. Germline assignment: CDR1 MDHEN and CDR2 SYDVKM. V lost 3 bases, J lost 5 bases, and 18 bases lay in between. CDR3 in DNA: TGTGCCAGCAGTTTCAGAAGCATCGCCTTTGGAGATACGCAGTATTTT. Protein sequence: CASSFRSIAFGDTQYF.

In this sample, this clonotype turned up many times. The chain combines TRBV2 with TRBJ2-3, with 8 bases lining up with TRBD2. V gave up 4 bases and J gave up 5 bases; unmatched junction bases: 11. Germline assignment: CDR1 SNHLY and CDR2 FYNNEI. This CDR3 has 16 residues. CDR3 DNA sequence: TGTGCCAGCAGTGGGGATCCGGGGGGGGCCATAGATACGCAGTATTTT. This sequence encodes CASSGDPGGAIDTQYF.

This clonotype was counted ten times or more. The chain is built from TRBV6-2 or TRBV6-3 and TRBJ2-3, with D perhaps TRBD1 (5 bases). Germline assignment: CDR1 MNHEY and CDR2 SVGEGT. The V end lost 6 bases, the J end lost 0 bases, and 10 bases lay between the germline ends. The CDR3 sequence is 14 residues long. The CDR3 region is CASRWTSSTDTQYF. The CDR3 DNA is TGTGCCAGCAGGTGGACATCTAGCACAGATACGCAGTATTTT.

In this sample, this clonotype turned up many times. The rearrangement uses TRBV20-1 and TRBJ1-5; no reliable D call. Per the germline V gene, CDR1 is DFQATT and CDR2 is SNEGSKA (reference sequence). V was shortened by 3 bases and J by 4 bases, with 10 bases between the two germline ends. The CDR3 runs to 13 residues. The CDR3 DNA sequence: TGCAGTGCTAGTGGACTTTTGAATCAGCCCCAGCATTTT. It yields the protein CSASGLLNQPQHF.

In its sample, this clonotype was seen a few times. The V gene is TRBV2, the J gene TRBJ1-1; maybe TRBD1 (6 bases). Germline loops: CDR1 SNHLY, CDR2 FYNNEI. This CDR3 has 14 residues. The ends were cut back, 5 bases at V and 5 bases at J, with 15 bases in the middle. CDR3 sequence: CASSRTVAVTEAFF. The CDR3 bases are TGTGCCAGCAGTCGGACAGTGGCTGTGACTGAAGCTTTCTTT.

The chain employs TRBV10-3 and TRBJ1-1; D ambiguous. CDR1 and CDR2 (germline): ENHRY, SYGVKD. The CDR3 has 14 amino acids. The V end was cut by 0 bases, the J end by 2 bases, with 7 bases between. The CDR3 DNA reads as TGTGCCATCAGTGAGTCGATAGTTAACACTGAAGCTTTCTTT. This encodes CAISESIVNTEAFF.

In its sample, this clonotype was seen many times. The rearrangement joins TRBV27 to TRBJ1-2; D not resolved. Germline V gives CDR1 MNHEY, CDR2 SMNVEV (reference sequence). V lost 6 bases, J lost 5 bases, and 13 bases lay in between. This CDR3 is built from 13 residues. CDR3 loop: CASRRRDQYGYTF. The CDR3 nucleotides are TGTGCCAGCAGGCGACGAGACCAGTATGGCTACACCTTC.

The chain carries TRBV27 and TRBJ2-1, with D possibly TRBD1 on 6 matching bases. Germline lookup yields CDR1 MNHEY and CDR2 SMNVEV (reference sequence). V lost 5 bases, J lost 0 bases, and 17 bases lay in between. The CDR3 contains 17 residues. The CDR3 here is CASSTPRSGVSYNEQFF. As DNA, the CDR3 is TGTGCCAGCAGTACCCCTCGTTCAGGGGTCTCCTACAATGAGCAGTTCTTC.

At least ten counts were recorded for this clonotype. V is TRBV9 and J is TRBJ2-6; D uncertain. From germline, CDR1 is SGDLS and CDR2 YYNGEE. The V end was cut by 0 bases, the J end by 0 bases, with 10 bases between. CDR3 size: 17 residues. The chain's CDR3 is CASSVGLLSSGANVLTF. For the CDR3, the DNA is TGTGCCAGCAGCGTAGGACTGCTTAGCTCTGGGGCCAACGTCCTGACTTTC. The complete variable domain, with remaining parts taken from reference TRBV9 and TRBJ2-6, reads DSGVTQTPKHLITATGQRVTLRCSPRSGDLSVYWYQQSLDQGLQFLIQYYNGEERAKGNILERFSAQQFPDLHSELNLSSLELGDSALYFCASSVGLLSSGANVLTFGAGSRLTVL.

This clonotype turned up a few times. The J gene is TRBJ2-6, the V gene TRBV9; the D is unclear. Trimming took off 0 bases at V and 0 bases at J, with 4 bases between the two ends. The CDR3 runs 15 residues. Germline assignment: CDR1 SGDLS and CDR2 YYNGEE. The CDR3 nucleotides read TGTGCCAGCAGCGTAGATCACTCTGGGGCCAACGTCCTGACTTTC. It is translated as CASSVDHSGANVLTF.